A single sample is the source of the 30 T cell receptor beta chains below, sequenced in a study of shared clonotypes between healthy human individuals. Some clones are missing from TCRdb's copy, which holds only in-frame ones; the method was immunoSEQ multiplex PCR. This table holds approximately 710,000 clones, roughly 91% found once. Sequencing input: memory CD8+ T cells from PBMCs. Subset: CD45RO+ cells pooled with CCR7-negative TemRA cells. The receptors shown here come from a man aged 18 to 29 in good health. Some clones in this sample may be carry-over from other donors' samples.

This rearrangement joins TRBV7-3 to TRBJ2-1; TRBD2 might be the D (5 bases). V was cut by 5 bases and J by 9 bases, with 17 bases left in between. The CDR3 is 14 amino acids. CDR1 and CDR2 (germline): SGHTA, FQGTGA. DNA of the CDR3: TGTGCCAGCAGCCTAATCGGTGGAGGCGGTGAGCAGTTCTTC. It translates to CASSLIGGGGEQFF. The complete variable domain, with remaining parts taken from reference TRBV7-3 and TRBJ2-1, reads GAGVSQTPSNKVTEKGKYVELRCDPISGHTALYWYRQSLGQGPEFLIYFQGTGAADDSGLPNDRFFAVRPEGSVSTLKIQRTERGDSAVYLCASSLIGGGGEQFFGPGTRLTVL.

Details on this clone: This may stem from a read error, because a much larger clone lies one nucleotide away. V is TRBV11-2 and J is TRBJ2-5; D is unresolved. This CDR3 spans 11 amino acids. The V end was cut by 5 bases, the J end by 2 bases, with 3 bases between. CDR1 is SGHAT and CDR2 is FQNNGV in the germline V gene. The CDR3 DNA reads TGTGCCAGCAGCCAACAAGAGACCCAGTACTTC. Its translation: CASSQQETQYF.

This chain links TRBV7-3 with TRBJ2-5, with 12 bases matching TRBD2. Germline values: CDR1 SGHTA, CDR2 FQGTGA. CDR3 length equals 15 residues. The V segment lost 6 bases and the J segment 5 bases; nucleotides outside the gene matches: 7. This CDR3 is CASRRRTSGIETQYF. The CDR3 nucleotides are TGTGCCAGCAGGCGCCGGACTAGCGGGATCGAGACCCAGTACTTC.

The chain combines TRBV7-2 with TRBJ2-7; possibly TRBD1 for D (5 bases). Germline CDR1 reads SGHTA; CDR2 reads FQGNSA. CDR3 length equals 13 residues. V lost 5 bases and J lost 2, with 10 bases in between. CDR3 nucleotides: TGTGCCAGCAGCCCCGGCAGGGCCTACGAGCAGTACTTC. Translating it yields CASSPGRAYEQYF.

This chain connects TRBV27 to TRBJ2-1, with D perhaps TRBD1 or TRBD2 (5 bases each). This CDR3 spans 14 amino acids. Trimming left V 2 bases short and J 9 bases short, with 14 bases between. The germline gives CDR1 MNHEY, CDR2 SMNVEV (reference sequence). CDR3 coding DNA: TGTGCCAGCAGTTTAGGGACCGAGATCGGTGAGCAGTTCTTC. It is translated as CASSLGTEIGEQFF.

The chain carries TRBV28 and TRBJ2-7, with 7 bases fitting TRBD1. Unmatched junction bases numbered 14, after V lost 1 base and J lost 2 bases. CDR3 length: 18 residues. Per the germline V gene, CDR1 is MDHEN and CDR2 is SYDVKM. In DNA form, the CDR3 reads TGTGCCAGCAGTTTATTAATTCGGGGTGGACAGGCAACCTACGAGCAGTACTTC. Amino acids: CASSLLIRGGQATYEQYF.

The chain employs TRBV27 and TRBJ2-7; 8 positions match TRBD1. The CDR3 is 14 amino acids. V dropped 4 bases and J dropped 4; count of bases not matched to a gene: 6. The germline V gene has CDR1 MNHEY and CDR2 SMNVEV (reference sequence). Here the CDR3 DNA reads TGTGCCAGCAGTTCCCGGGGACAGGTTTACGAGCAGTACTTC. Translated: CASSSRGQVYEQYF.

This clone has a handful of counts. J is TRBJ2-1 and V is TRBV7-8; 11 bases are a match to TRBD2. The trim removed 3 bases at V and 5 bases at J, leaving 6 bases unmatched. The CDR3 is 16 amino acids. The germline V gene has CDR1 SGHVS and CDR2 FQNEAQ. The CDR3 DNA follows: TGTGCCAGCAGCTTTAGCCTAGCGGGGGGTCACAATGAGCAGTTCTTC. As protein: CASSFSLAGGHNEQFF.

The chain couples TRBV21-1 to TRBJ2-7; the DNA was not used to check the table's D call, TRBD2. TRBV21-1 is given as a pseudogene. The CDR3 sequence is 16 residues long. The CDR3 loop reads CASSKTGISDKYEQYF. CDR3 in DNA: TGTGCCAGCAGCAAAACCGGGATTTCAGACAAATACGAGCAGTACTTC.

The V and J genes are TRBV7-8 and TRBJ2-1; 8 bases are a match to TRBD2. Unmatched junction bases numbered 4, after V lost 0 bases and J lost 0 bases. CDR3 length: 17 residues. Germline V gene sequence: CDR1 SGHVS, CDR2 FQNEAQ. CDR3 in amino acids: CASSLAPGTSSYNEQFF. CDR3 nucleotides: TGTGCCAGCAGCTTAGCCCCCGGGACTAGCTCCTACAATGAGCAGTTCTTC.

On this clone: Other nucleotide sequences from this sample produce the same CDR3. The rearrangement links TRBV7-2 to TRBJ2-7; D not certain. The CDR3 loop spans 12 amino acids. The V end was cut by 5 bases, the J end by 3 bases, with 8 bases between. From germline, CDR1 is SGHTA and CDR2 FQGNSA. The DNA for the CDR3 is TGTGCCAGCAGCCAAAGAGGCTACGAGCAGTACTTC. Encoded protein: CASSQRGYEQYF.

The CDR3 nucleotides read TGCGCCAGTGGGACAGACTACGAGCAGTACTTC. Its protein product is CASGTDYEQYF. J is TRBJ2-7 and V is TRBV5-1, with TRBD1 identical over 7 bases. Germline V gene data show CDR1 as SGHRS and CDR2 as YFSETQ. The CDR3 spans 11 residues. After removal of 8 bases from V and 3 bases from J, the junction contained 2 bases not matched to a gene.

Points on this clone: Other DNA sequences in the same sample also yield this CDR3. The rearrangement joins TRBV9 to TRBJ2-2; unclear D gene. The CDR3 runs 15 residues. V was clipped by 0 bases and J by 0 bases, with 6 bases between them. The germline CDR1 and CDR2 sequences are SGDLS and YYNGEE. This chain's CDR3 is CASSVGRTNTGELFF. In nucleotides, the CDR3 is TGTGCCAGCAGCGTAGGGCGAACGAACACCGGGGAGCTGTTTTTT.

The chain recombines TRBV6-4 with TRBJ1-1; 8 bases are shared with TRBD1. CDR1 and CDR2 (germline): MRHNA, SNTAGT. V trimming: 6 bases; J trimming: 4 bases; junction bases outside the gene matches: 4. This CDR3 is built from 13 residues. As DNA, the CDR3 is TGTGCCAGCAGACCGACAGGGGCCACTGAAGCTTTCTTT. Protein product: CASRPTGATEAFF.

The chain combines TRBV11-1 with TRBJ2-1; 8 nucleotides agree with TRBD2. V lost 3 bases and J lost 8; bases outside the gene matches: 3. Germline CDR1 is SGHAT and CDR2 is FQDESV (reference sequence). The CDR3 length is 13 residues. The CDR3 region is CASSLREADEQFF. The CDR3, as DNA: TGTGCCAGCAGCTTGCGGGAGGCTGATGAGCAGTTCTTC. The variable domain in full, with the rest retrieved from reference TRBV11-1 and TRBJ2-1, is EAEVAQSPRYKITEKSQAVAFWCDPISGHATLYWYRQILGQGPELLVQFQDESVVDDSQLPKDRFSAERLKGVDSTLKIQPAELGDSAMYLCASSLREADEQFFGPGTRLTVL.

J is TRBJ2-1 and V is TRBV13; 7 bases map to TRBD2. Per germline, CDR1 PRHDT and CDR2 FYEKMQ (reference sequence). Losses at the gene ends were 5 bases for V and 0 bases for J; bases not matched to a gene: 7. This CDR3 is built from 16 residues. The CDR3 region has the DNA TGTGCCAGCAGCCCGGGGGGTCAGAGCTCCTACAATGAGCAGTTCTTC. It specifies CASSPGGQSSYNEQFF.

This clone was recorded only once. The chain recombines TRBV10-1 with TRBJ2-1, with 9 bases aligning to TRBD2. This CDR3 contains 15 residues. From germline, CDR1 is WNHNN and CDR2 SYGVQD (reference sequence). The J segment lost 8 bases and the V segment lost 4 bases, leaving 9 bases of the junction unmatched. This chain's CDR3 is CASSVEREAFHEQFF. The DNA for the CDR3 is TGCGCCAGCAGTGTGGAGCGGGAGGCTTTCCATGAGCAGTTCTTC.

The rearrangement uses TRBV19 and TRBJ2-1; 13 nucleotides match TRBD2. The CDR3 sequence is 17 residues long. Germline CDR1 is LNHDA and CDR2 is SQIVND (reference sequence). The J segment lost 6 bases and the V segment lost 5 bases, leaving 10 bases of the junction unmatched. The CDR3 loop is CASSAGLAGRLGNEQFF. CDR3 coding DNA: TGTGCCAGTAGTGCGGGACTAGCGGGACGCCTTGGCAATGAGCAGTTCTTC.

The chain links TRBV10-3 to TRBJ1-3; possibly TRBD1 for D (6 bases). The CDR3 length is 14 residues. Trimming shortened V by 7 bases and J by 1 base, and 11 bases separated the two germline ends. Germline lookup yields CDR1 ENHRY and CDR2 SYGVKD. The CDR3 sequence: CAIKGGGSGNTIYF. The CDR3, as DNA: TGTGCCATCAAGGGGGGGGGTTCTGGAAACACCATATATTTT.

This clone was seen a few times. The CDR3 protein is CASSRRAGQRNTEAFF. Written as DNA, the CDR3 is TGTGCCAGCAGCCGCCGAGCCGGACAGAGGAACACTGAAGCTTTCTTT. This chain connects TRBV27 to TRBJ1-1; possibly TRBD1 for D (6 bases). The germline CDR1 and CDR2 sequences are MNHEY and SMNVEV (reference sequence). The CDR3 runs to 16 residues. The germline V and J ends were trimmed by 6 bases and 1 base, with 18 bases remaining between them.

This rearrangement joins TRBV14 to TRBJ2-3; no firm D call. Germline lookup yields CDR1 SGHDN and CDR2 FVKESK. V gave up 3 bases and J gave up 3 bases, with 19 bases separating them. The CDR3 runs to 17 residues. The chain's CDR3 is CASSHWRVQAVTDTQYF. The CDR3 DNA sequence: TGTGCCAGCAGCCATTGGAGAGTCCAGGCAGTTACAGATACGCAGTATTTT. Supplemented by reference TRBV14 and TRBJ2-3, the full variable domain reads EAGVTQFPSHSVIEKGQTVTLRCDPISGHDNLYWYRRVMGKEIKFLLHFVKESKQDESGMPNNRFLAERTGGTYSTLKVQPAELEDSGVYFCASSHWRVQAVTDTQYFGPGTRLTVL.

The J gene is TRBJ2-7, the V gene TRBV7-6; D possibly uses TRBD1 or TRBD2 (5 bases each). V was trimmed by 4 bases and J by 5 bases, leaving 21 bases between them. Germline V gives CDR1 SGHVS, CDR2 FNYEAQ. The CDR3 extends over 16 amino acids. The CDR3, as DNA: TGTGCCAGCAGCTCCCGCTTATCGGGACCAGTGGACGAGCAGTACTTC. Protein product: CASSSRLSGPVDEQYF.

The genes are TRBV10-3 and TRBJ1-1; D unresolved. V dropped 0 bases and J dropped 11 bases, with 22 bases sitting between them. The V gene's germline CDR1 is ENHRY and CDR2 SYGVKD. The length of the CDR3 is 16 residues. Here the CDR3 reads CAISESDRVPRRWAFF. The CDR3 nucleotides are TGTGCCATCAGTGAGTCAGACCGCGTACCGCGCCGTTGGGCTTTCTTT.

This sequence joins TRBV19 and TRBJ2-7; D is ambiguous. V shed 4 bases and J shed 1 base, with 11 bases lying between them. Germline CDR1 is LNHDA and CDR2 is SQIVND (reference sequence). The CDR3 has 14 residues. This CDR3 reads CASSTSTGSYEQYF. The CDR3 nucleotides read TGTGCCAGTAGTACTTCGACCGGTTCCTACGAGCAGTACTTC.

The CDR3 protein is CASYGRTDDSNQPQHF. The CDR3 nucleotides read TGTGCCAGCTATGGCCGGACGGATGATAGCAATCAGCCCCAGCATTTT. The chain joins TRBV28 to TRBJ1-5, with D unclear. The CDR3 has 16 amino acids. V was cut by 8 bases and J by 0 bases, with 17 bases left in between. Germline assignment: CDR1 MDHEN and CDR2 SYDVKM.

This clone was seen only once. V is TRBV4-1 and J is TRBJ1-1; D uncertain. The CDR3 runs 14 residues. V was cut by 1 base and J by 1 base, with 7 bases left in between. Germline CDR1 and CDR2: MGHRA and YSYEKL. The DNA of the CDR3 is TGCGCCAGCAGCCAAGGCCCGGCGAACACTGAAGCTTTCTTT. Protein sequence: CASSQGPANTEAFF.

This clone came up a few times. The chain uses TRBV27 and TRBJ1-5; D is unresolved. Germline V gene data show CDR1 as MNHEY and CDR2 as SMNVEV (reference sequence). With 1 base removed from V and 9 bases from J, the gap between germline ends came to 13 bases. The length of the CDR3 is 14 residues. CDR3 sequence (DNA): TGTGCCAGCAGTTTATACGATCCTCTGGGGCCCCAGCATTTT. This sequence encodes CASSLYDPLGPQHF.

The V gene is TRBV5-1, the J gene TRBJ1-2; D not resolved. The CDR3 runs 15 residues. Germline V gene data show CDR1 as SGHRS and CDR2 as YFSETQ. V dropped 0 bases and J dropped 4 bases, with 13 bases sitting between them. CDR3 nucleotide sequence: TGCGCCAGCAGCTTGGCGTGGGAGAGAGGCTATGGCTACACCTTC. It codes for CASSLAWERGYGYTF. Combining the CDR3 with reference TRBV5-1 and TRBJ1-2 gives the whole variable domain KAGVTQTPRYLIKTRGQQVTLSCSPISGHRSVSWYQQTPGQGLQFLFEYFSETQRNKGNFPGRFSGRQFSNSRSEMNVSTLELGDSALYLCASSLAWERGYGYTFGSGTRLTVV.

This chain joins TRBV4-2 and TRBJ2-1, with a possible D match to TRBD2 (6 bases). The CDR3 is 16 residues long. V was pared by 0 bases and J by 0 bases, with 9 bases between. Germline V gene sequence: CDR1 LGHNA, CDR2 YNFKEQ. The CDR3 nucleotides are TGTGCCAGCAGCCAAGAGGGGGGTAGCTCCTACAATGAGCAGTTCTTC. This translates into CASSQEGGSSYNEQFF.

This clone was observed once. The chain is built from TRBV11-2 and TRBJ2-7; 8 nucleotides match TRBD2. Germline V lookup: CDR1 SGHAT, CDR2 FQNNGV. After removal of 5 bases from V and 4 bases from J, the junction contained 13 bases not matched to a gene. CDR3 size: 16 residues. In DNA, the CDR3 is TGTGCCAGCAGCCCCCACGTGGGAGCGGGAGCTTACGAGCAGTACTTC. It specifies CASSPHVGAGAYEQYF.